This T cell receptor beta chain was obtained from a study of cytomegalovirus exposure and HLA in healthy donors. V lost 1 base, J lost 3 bases, and 9 bases stayed unmatched. The germline V gene encodes CDR1 SGHAT and CDR2 FQNNGV. The CDR3 has 16 residues. The PCR employed 60 Vbeta primers together with 13 Jbeta primers. Sequencing used immunoSEQ multiplex PCR; TCRdb keeps in-frame clones, though not all of them. The sample has some 72,000 clones, and its top ten clones hold roughly 0.8%. The V gene is TRBV11-2, the J gene TRBJ2-7; 7 nucleotides agree with TRBD1. Specimen: PBMCs. The TCR sequence derives from a boy between 5 and 17 years old in good health and CMV-seronegative. CDR3 nucleotides: TGTGCCAGCAGCTTAGGAGGGGGCAGGGCCTACTACGAGCAGTACTTC. Encoded protein: CASSLGGGRAYYEQYF.